Sequencing of this TCR beta chain was carried out in a study of vaccination and CD4 T cells after COVID-19. Turning to the study itself: Convalescent persons amounted to six males plus four females, two of whom were Hispanic. It was a median approximately 92 days after diagnosis, with a range of 35 to 161, that post-COVID samples were drawn.

Regarding this clonotype: Its antigen is not identified.

Sequenced with the Oncomine TCR Beta short-read assay was DNA taken from cultured CD4+ T cells. After culture, CD4+ T cells served as the source for genomic DNA extraction. MiXCR was run by TCRdb on the PCR reads, yielding one entry per CDR3 protein. The data contain 8,400 or so distinct CDR3 sequences, roughly 50% of them singletons. The CDR3 consists of 12 residues. Germline assignment: CDR1 SNHLY and CDR2 FYNNEI. Trimming took 9 bases from V and 2 from J, leaving 10 bases between them. Treatment noted: roughly 11-day PBMC culture with coronavirus spike peptide pools or control peptides (ViraFEST assay). Cultures used 2 million or so PBMCs per well, roughly 9.8 IU/ml IL-2 and about 10 ug/ml peptides.

Sequences were obtained from CD4+ T cells from blood, cultured in vitro. The origin of this receptor is a human donor who had recovered from COVID-19. V gene TRBV2 combines with J gene TRBJ1-1; no reliable D call. The CDR3: CASTPVNTEAFF. CDR3 nucleotides: TGTGCCAGTACTCCGGTAAACACTGAAGCTTTCTTT.